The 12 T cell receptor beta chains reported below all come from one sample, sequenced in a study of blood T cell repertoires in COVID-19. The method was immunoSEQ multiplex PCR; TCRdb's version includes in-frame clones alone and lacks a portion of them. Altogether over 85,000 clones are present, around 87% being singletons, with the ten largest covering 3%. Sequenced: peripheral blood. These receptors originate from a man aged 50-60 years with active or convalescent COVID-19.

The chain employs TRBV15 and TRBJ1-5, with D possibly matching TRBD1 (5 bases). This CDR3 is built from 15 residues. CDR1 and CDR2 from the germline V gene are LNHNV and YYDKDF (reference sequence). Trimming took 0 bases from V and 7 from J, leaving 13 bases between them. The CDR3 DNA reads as TGTGCCACCAGCAGAGATCTGGGGGGGGGACAGCCCCAGCATTTT. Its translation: CATSRDLGGGQPQHF.

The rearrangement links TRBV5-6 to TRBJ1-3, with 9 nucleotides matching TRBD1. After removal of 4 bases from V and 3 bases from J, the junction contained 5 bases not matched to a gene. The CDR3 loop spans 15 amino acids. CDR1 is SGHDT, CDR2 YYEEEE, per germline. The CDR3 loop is CASSAGTGFGNTIYF. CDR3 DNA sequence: TGTGCCAGCAGCGCCGGGACAGGGTTTGGAAACACCATATATTTT.

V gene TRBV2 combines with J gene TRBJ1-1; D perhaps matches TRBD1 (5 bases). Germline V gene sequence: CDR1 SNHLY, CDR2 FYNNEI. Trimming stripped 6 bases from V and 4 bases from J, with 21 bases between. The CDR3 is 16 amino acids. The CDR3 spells CASSPQGGAGATEAFF. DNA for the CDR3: TGTGCCAGCAGCCCCCAGGGCGGGGCGGGCGCCACTGAAGCTTTCTTT.

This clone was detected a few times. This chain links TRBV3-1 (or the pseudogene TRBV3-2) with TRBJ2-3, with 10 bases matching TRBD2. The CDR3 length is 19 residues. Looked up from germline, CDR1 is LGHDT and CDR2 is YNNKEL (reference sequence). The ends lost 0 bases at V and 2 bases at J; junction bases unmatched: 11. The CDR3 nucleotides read TGTGCCAGCAGCCAAGATCCCTTACTTAGCGGGGGGCCCACAGATACGCAGTATTTT. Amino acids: CASSQDPLLSGGPTDTQYF.

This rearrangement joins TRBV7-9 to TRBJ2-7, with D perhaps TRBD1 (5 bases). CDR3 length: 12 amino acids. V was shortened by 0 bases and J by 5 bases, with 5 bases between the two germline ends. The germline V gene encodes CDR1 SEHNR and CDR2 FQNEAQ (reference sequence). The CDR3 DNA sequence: TGTGCCAGCAGCTTAGCGACAGACGAGCAGTACTTC. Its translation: CASSLATDEQYF.

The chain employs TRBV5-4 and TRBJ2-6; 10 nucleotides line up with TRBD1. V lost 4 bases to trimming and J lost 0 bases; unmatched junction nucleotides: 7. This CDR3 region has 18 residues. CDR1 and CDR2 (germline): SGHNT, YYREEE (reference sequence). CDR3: CASSTGTGAPSGANVLTF. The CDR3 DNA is TGTGCCAGCAGCACCGGGACAGGGGCGCCCTCTGGGGCCAACGTCCTGACTTTC.

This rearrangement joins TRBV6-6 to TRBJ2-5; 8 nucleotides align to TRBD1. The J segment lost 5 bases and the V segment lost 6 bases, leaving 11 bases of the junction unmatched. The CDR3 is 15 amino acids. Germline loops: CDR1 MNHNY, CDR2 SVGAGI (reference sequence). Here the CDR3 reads CASSRGQGGFETQYF. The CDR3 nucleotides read TGTGCCAGCAGCCGAGGACAGGGAGGCTTTGAGACCCAGTACTTC.

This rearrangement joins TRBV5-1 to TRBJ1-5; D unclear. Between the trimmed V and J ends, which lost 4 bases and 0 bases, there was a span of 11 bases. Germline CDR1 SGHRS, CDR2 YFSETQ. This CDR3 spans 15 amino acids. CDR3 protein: CASSKKSYSNQPQHF. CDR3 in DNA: TGCGCCAGCAGCAAAAAGAGTTATAGCAATCAGCCCCAGCATTTT.

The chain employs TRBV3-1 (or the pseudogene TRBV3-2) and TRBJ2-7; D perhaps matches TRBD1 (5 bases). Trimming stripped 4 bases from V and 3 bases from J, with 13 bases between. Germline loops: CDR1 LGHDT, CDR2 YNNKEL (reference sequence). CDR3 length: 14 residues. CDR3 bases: TGTGCCAGCAGCCTGGGGCCGGATGGCTACGAGCAGTACTTC. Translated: CASSLGPDGYEQYF.

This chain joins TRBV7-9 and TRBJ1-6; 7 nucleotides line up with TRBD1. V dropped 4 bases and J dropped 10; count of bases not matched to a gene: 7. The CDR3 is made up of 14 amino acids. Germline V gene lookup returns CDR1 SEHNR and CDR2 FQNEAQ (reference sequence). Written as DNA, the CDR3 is TGTGCCAGCAGCTCGGCAACAGGGGTCTCACCCCTCCACTTT. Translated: CASSSATGVSPLHF.

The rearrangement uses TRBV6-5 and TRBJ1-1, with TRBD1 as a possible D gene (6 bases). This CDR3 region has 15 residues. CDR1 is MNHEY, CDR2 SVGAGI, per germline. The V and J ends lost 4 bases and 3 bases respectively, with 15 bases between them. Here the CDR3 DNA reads TGTGCCAGCAGTTTTAACAGGGTTCCGGACACTGAAGCTTTCTTT. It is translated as CASSFNRVPDTEAFF.

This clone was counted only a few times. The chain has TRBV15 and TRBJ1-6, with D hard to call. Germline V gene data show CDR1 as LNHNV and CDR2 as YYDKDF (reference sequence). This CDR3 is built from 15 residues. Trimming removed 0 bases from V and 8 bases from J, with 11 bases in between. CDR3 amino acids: CATSRDRLGDSPLHF. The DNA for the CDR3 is TGTGCCACCAGCAGAGATCGATTGGGCGATTCACCCCTCCACTTT.